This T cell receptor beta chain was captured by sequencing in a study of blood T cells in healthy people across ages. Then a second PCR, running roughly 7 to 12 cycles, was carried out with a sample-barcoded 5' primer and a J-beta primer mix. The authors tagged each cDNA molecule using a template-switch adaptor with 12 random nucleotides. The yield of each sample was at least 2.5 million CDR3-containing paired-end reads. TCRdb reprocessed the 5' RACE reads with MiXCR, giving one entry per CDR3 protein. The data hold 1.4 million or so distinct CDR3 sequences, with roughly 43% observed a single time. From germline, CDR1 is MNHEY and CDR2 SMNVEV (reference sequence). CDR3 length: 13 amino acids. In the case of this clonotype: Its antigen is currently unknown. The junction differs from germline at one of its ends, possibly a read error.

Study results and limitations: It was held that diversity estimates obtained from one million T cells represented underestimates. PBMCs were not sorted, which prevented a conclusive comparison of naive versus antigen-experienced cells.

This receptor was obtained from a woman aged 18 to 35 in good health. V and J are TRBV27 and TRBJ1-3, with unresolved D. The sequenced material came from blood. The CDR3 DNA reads TGTGCCAACAGTTTTCGATCTGGAAACACCATATATTTT. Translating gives CANSFRSGNTIYF.